The 3 T cell receptor beta chains reported below all come from one sample, sequenced in a study of T cell clonality in common variable immunodeficiency. Study results and limitations: In common variable immunodeficiency, TCR beta chains reportedly carried fewer deletions and N-nucleotide insertions.

Profiled with immunoSEQ multiplex PCR; TCRdb holds only in-frame clones, not every one. The sample holds fewer than 15,000 clones, and no clone turns up only once. No antigens are known for them. Sequencing input: peripheral blood mononuclear cells. These receptors were collected from a human donor with common variable immunodeficiency.

A word on this clone: The DNA ends 3 residues before the CDR3 does, and the rest of the CDR3 is filled in from the germline J gene. The V gene is TRBV30, the J gene TRBJ2-1; D call uncertain. V was cut by 0 bases and J by 8 bases, with 5 bases left in between. CDR1 and CDR2 from the germline V gene are GTSNPN and SVGIG (reference sequence). The CDR3 extends over 11 amino acids. CDR3 DNA, as far as it was read: TGTGCCTGGAGTGTACTGGATGAG. Translating it yields CAWSVLDE. The entire CDR3 protein is CAWSVLDEQFF.

This clone appeared a few times. The CDR3 extends 3 residues past the end of the read, so its final part is completed from the germline J gene. This chain links TRBV29-1 with TRBJ1-2, with D perhaps TRBD1 (5 bases). CDR1 SQVTM and CDR2 ANQGSEA come from the germline V gene. This CDR3 comprises 16 residues. The V gene lost 6 bases and the J gene lost 0 bases, with 20 bases spanning the gap. This CDR3 reads CSVPQGSSISNYGYTF. The covered CDR3 bases are TGCAGCGTCCCTCAGGGTTCCTCGATCTCTAACTATGGC.

Turning to this clone: Coverage ceases 3 residues before the CDR3 finishes, and the germline J gene fills in the end. The chain joins TRBV19 to TRBJ1-6, with D maybe TRBD1 (6 bases). The CDR3 covers 15 residues. Germline V gene data show CDR1 as LNHDA and CDR2 as SQIVND (reference sequence). The ends were cut back, 6 bases at V and 7 bases at J, with 16 bases in the middle. The sequenced part of the CDR3 DNA is TGTGCCAGTAGGGAGGGGAGGGGGGGCAATTCACCC. As protein: CASREGRGGNSP. The whole CDR3 protein reads CASREGRGGNSPLHF.